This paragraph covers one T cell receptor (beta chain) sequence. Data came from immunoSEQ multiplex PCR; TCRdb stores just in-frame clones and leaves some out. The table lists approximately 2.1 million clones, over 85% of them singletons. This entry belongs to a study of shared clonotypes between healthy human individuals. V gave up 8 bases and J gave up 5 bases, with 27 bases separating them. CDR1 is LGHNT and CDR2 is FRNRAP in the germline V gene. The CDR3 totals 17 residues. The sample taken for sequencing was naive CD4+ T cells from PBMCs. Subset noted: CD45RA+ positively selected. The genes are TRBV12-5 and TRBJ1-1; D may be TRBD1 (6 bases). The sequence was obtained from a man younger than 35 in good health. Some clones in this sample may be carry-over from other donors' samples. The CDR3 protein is CASHLPGDKYPGTEAFF. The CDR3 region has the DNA TGTGCTAGTCACCTTCCTGGGGACAAGTATCCTGGGACTGAAGCTTTCTTT.